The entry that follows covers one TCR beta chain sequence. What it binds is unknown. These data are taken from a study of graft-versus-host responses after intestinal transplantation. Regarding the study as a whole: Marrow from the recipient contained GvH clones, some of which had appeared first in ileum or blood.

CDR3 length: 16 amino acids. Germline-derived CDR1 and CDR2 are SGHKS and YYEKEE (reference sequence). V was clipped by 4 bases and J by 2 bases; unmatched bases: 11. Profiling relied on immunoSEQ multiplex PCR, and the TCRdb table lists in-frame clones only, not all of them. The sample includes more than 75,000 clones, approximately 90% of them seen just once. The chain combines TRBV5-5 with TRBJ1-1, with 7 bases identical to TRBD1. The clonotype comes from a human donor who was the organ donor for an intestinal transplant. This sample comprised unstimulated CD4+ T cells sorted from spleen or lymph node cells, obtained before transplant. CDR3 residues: CASSVRVGTANTEAFF. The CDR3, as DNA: TGTGCCAGCAGCGTAAGGGTCGGGACAGCAAACACTGAAGCTTTCTTT.